These 5 T cell receptor beta chains came from one sample sequenced in a study of T cell repertoires in cytomegalovirus infection. TCRdb redid the calling of the reads with MiXCR, one entry per CDR3 protein. The sample holds about 530,000 distinct CDR3 sequences, more than 20% seen once. Sequencing was performed on PBMCs. The receptors stem from a human donor in good health (CMV status not recorded). Some clones in this sample may be carry-over from other donors' samples.

The chain links TRBV5-8 to TRBJ2-3; 7 nucleotides align to TRBD1. V was pared by 4 bases and J by 0 bases, with 5 bases of the junction left unmatched. The CDR3 runs 15 residues. Germline V lookup: CDR1 SGHTS, CDR2 YDEGEE. In DNA form, the CDR3 reads TGTGCCAGCAGCGGTACGACAGGGAGCACAGATACGCAGTATTTT. This translates into CASSGTTGSTDTQYF.

The chain has TRBV15 and TRBJ2-7, with unresolved D. The CDR3 consists of 15 residues. CDR1 and CDR2 from the germline V gene are LNHNV and YYDKDF (reference sequence). The V end lost 0 bases, the J end lost 5 bases, and 14 bases lay between the germline ends. DNA for the CDR3: TGTGCCACCAGCAGAGATGTTCGTTCTGAGAACGAGCAGTACTTC. Its translation is CATSRDVRSENEQYF.

The chain is built from TRBV10-3 and TRBJ2-1, with D possibly being TRBD1 (6 bases). CDR1 and CDR2 from the germline V gene are ENHRY and SYGVKD. The CDR3 contains 16 residues. The V end was cut by 7 bases, the J end by 0 bases, with 16 bases between. The CDR3 here is CAINRLGHSSYNEQFF. DNA for the CDR3: TGTGCCATCAATCGTCTGGGACATAGCTCCTACAATGAGCAGTTCTTC.

This clonotype was picked up a small number of times. This sequence joins TRBV5-5 and TRBJ2-3, with D unclear. CDR3 size: 15 residues. V lost 2 bases, J lost 2 bases, and 12 bases lay in between. The germline V gene encodes CDR1 SGHKS and CDR2 YYEKEE (reference sequence). The CDR3 bases are TGTGCCAGCAGCTTAATGGGTTACGACACAGATACGCAGTATTTT. This sequence encodes CASSLMGYDTDTQYF.

This clonotype is a singleton in its sample. V gene TRBV3-1 combines with J gene TRBJ2-7; the D is unclear. V was shortened by 1 base and J by 6 bases, with 10 bases between the two germline ends. The CDR3 contains 13 residues. Germline loops: CDR1 LGHDT, CDR2 YNNKEL (reference sequence). CDR3 loop: CASSQGGGGEQYV. CDR3 nucleotide sequence: TGTGCCAGCAGCCAAGGCGGCGGCGGCGAGCAGTACGTC.